There are many counts of the clone carrying this TCR beta chain. Its antigen remains unknown. This sample was included in a study of T-cell memory formation after mild COVID-19. Study-level points and caveats: The main location of contracting CD4+ clones was CM and EM, and that of contracting CD8+ clones was EMRA.

TCRdb re-called the 5' RACE reads with MiXCR, one entry per CDR3 protein. The sample includes roughly 450,000 distinct CDR3 sequences, 15% to 20% of them seen just once. The sequence derives from an adult woman who had mild COVID-19 (a few samples of this study predate the infection). Cell type and time point are not known. Source material: PBMCs or a T cell subset sorted from them (not recorded which).

The CDR3 loop is CASSLGVSQETQYF. CDR3 coding DNA: TGTGCCAGCAGCTTAGGGGTCTCCCAAGAGACCCAGTACTTC. The chain employs TRBV7-9 and TRBJ2-5, with D unresolved. There are 14 residues in the CDR3. Germline loops: CDR1 SEHNR, CDR2 FQNEAQ (reference sequence). Deletions cut 1 base from V and 1 base from J, with 7 bases between. The entire variable domain, with the rest obtained from reference TRBV7-9 and TRBJ2-5, is as follows: DTGVSQNPRHKITKRGQNVTFRCDPISEHNRLYWYRQTLGQGPEFLTYFQNEAQLEKSRLLSDRFSAERPKGSFSTLEIQRTEQGDSAMYLCASSLGVSQETQYFGPGTRLLVL.